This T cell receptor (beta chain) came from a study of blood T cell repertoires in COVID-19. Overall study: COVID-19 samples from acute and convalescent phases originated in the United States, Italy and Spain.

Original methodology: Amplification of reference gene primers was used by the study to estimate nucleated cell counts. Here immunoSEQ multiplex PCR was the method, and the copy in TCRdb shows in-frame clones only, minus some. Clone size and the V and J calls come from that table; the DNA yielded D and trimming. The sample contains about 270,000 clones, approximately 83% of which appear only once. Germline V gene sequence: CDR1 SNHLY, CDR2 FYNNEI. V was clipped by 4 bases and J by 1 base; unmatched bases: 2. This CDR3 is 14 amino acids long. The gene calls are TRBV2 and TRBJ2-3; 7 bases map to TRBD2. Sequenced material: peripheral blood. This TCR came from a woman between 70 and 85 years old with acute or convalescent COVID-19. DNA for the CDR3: TGTGCCAGCAGTGGAACTAGCGGCACAGATACGCAGTATTTT. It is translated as CASSGTSGTDTQYF.